Each of the 10 T cell receptor beta chains below was sequenced from the same sample in a study of cytomegalovirus exposure and HLA in healthy donors. The study ran its PCR with 60 Vbeta and 13 Jbeta primers. This table comes from immunoSEQ multiplex PCR, and its TCRdb copy is limited to in-frame clones, with some not included. The table has about 110,000 clones, around 85% seen once. Sequenced: PBMCs. These receptors all come from a man aged 25-45 years in good health and CMV-seropositive.

This sequence joins TRBV15 and TRBJ1-1; D possibly corresponds to TRBD1 (5 bases). CDR3 size: 15 residues. V shed 1 base and J shed 1 base, with 10 bases lying between them. CDR1 is LNHNV and CDR2 is YYDKDF in the germline V gene (reference sequence). The CDR3 DNA reads TGTGCCACCAGCAGAGTCCCAGGGTGGAACACTGAAGCTTTCTTT. This codes for CATSRVPGWNTEAFF.

The gene calls are TRBV30 and TRBJ1-3; no reliable D call. Trimming left V 0 bases short and J 1 base short, with 13 bases between. CDR3 length: 16 residues. Germline assignment: CDR1 GTSNPN and CDR2 SVGIG (reference sequence). The CDR3 nucleotides are TGTGCCTGGAGTGTACTCGGGGTGTATTCTGGAAACACCATATATTTT. Protein: CAWSVLGVYSGNTIYF.

The chain uses TRBV5-1 and TRBJ2-7, with 8 nucleotides matching TRBD1. The CDR3 sequence is 14 residues long. Per the germline V gene, CDR1 is SGHRS and CDR2 is YFSETQ. Unmatched junction bases numbered 9, after V lost 4 bases and J lost 6 bases. The DNA of the CDR3 is TGCGCCAGCAGCACTAGGACAGGGAAGGGCGAGCAGTACTTC. This codes for CASSTRTGKGEQYF.

This clone has only one observation. The chain uses TRBV27 and TRBJ2-7; 7 nucleotides match TRBD1. Germline V gene lookup returns CDR1 MNHEY and CDR2 SMNVEV (reference sequence). Germline trimming cut 11 bases from V and 3 bases from J; bases unmatched to any gene: 13. The CDR3 is 14 residues long. CDR3 residues: CASYPGTAIYEQYF. CDR3 in DNA: TGTGCCTCCTATCCCGGGACAGCAATCTACGAGCAGTACTTC.

The V call is TRBV10-3, the J call TRBJ2-1, with 11 bases lining up with TRBD1. CDR1 and CDR2 from the germline V gene are ENHRY and SYGVKD. The CDR3 has 14 amino acids. V dropped 5 bases and J dropped 6; count of bases not matched to a gene: 3. The CDR3 bases are TGTGCCATCAGTACGGGACAGGGGGTCAATGAGCAGTTCTTC. It yields the protein CAISTGQGVNEQFF.

This chain connects TRBV7-2 to TRBJ2-7; 9 bases match TRBD2. From germline, CDR1 is SGHTA and CDR2 FQGNSA. V lost 4 bases, J lost 3 bases, and 7 bases stayed unmatched. This CDR3 comprises 15 residues. The CDR3 region is CASSSLAGAHYEQYF. The CDR3 region has the DNA TGTGCCAGCAGCTCCTTAGCGGGGGCCCACTACGAGCAGTACTTC.

This clone was detected once. This chain connects TRBV19 to TRBJ2-3; D gene ambiguous. Trimming stripped 4 bases from V and 3 bases from J, with 11 bases between. Germline CDR1 and CDR2: LNHDA and SQIVND (reference sequence). CDR3 size: 14 residues. DNA of the CDR3: TGTGCCAGTAGTAACCTAGAGTATACAGATACGCAGTATTTT. Its protein product is CASSNLEYTDTQYF.

The chain carries TRBV9 and TRBJ2-6; D is possibly TRBD2 (6 bases). Trimming removed 3 bases from V and 2 bases from J, with 6 bases in between. The CDR3 contains 14 residues. Germline values: CDR1 SGDLS, CDR2 YYNGEE. This CDR3 reads CASSGGAGANVLTF. The CDR3 bases are TGTGCCAGCAGCGGGGGGGCTGGGGCCAACGTCCTGACTTTC.

The chain uses TRBV28 and TRBJ2-5; 8 positions agree with TRBD1. V gave up 2 bases and J gave up 4 bases; unmatched junction bases: 0. The CDR3 is made up of 13 amino acids. CDR1 is MDHEN and CDR2 is SYDVKM in the germline V gene. The CDR3 here is CASSLGQGETQYF. CDR3 bases: TGTGCCAGCAGTTTAGGACAGGGAGAGACCCAGTACTTC.

The V gene is TRBV10-3, the J gene TRBJ2-3, with TRBD2 identical over 9 bases. Unmatched junction bases numbered 16, after V lost 8 bases and J lost 4 bases. The CDR3 consists of 17 residues. Germline loops: CDR1 ENHRY, CDR2 SYGVKD. CDR3 bases: TGTGCCATCGCGGTAGCGGGGGCCCGAGAGGCCCCAGATACGCAGTATTTT. The encoded protein is CAIAVAGAREAPDTQYF.